This T cell receptor (beta chain) was obtained from a study of T-cell memory formation after mild COVID-19. Trimming cost V 7 bases and J 6 bases; bases outside gene matches: 7. The CDR3 is 14 residues long. In its sample, this clonotype was seen a few times. TCRdb fed the 5' RACE reads into MiXCR, producing one record per CDR3 protein. Seen here are some 210,000 distinct CDR3 sequences, roughly a tenth observed once, and the top ten hold 2.5% to 3.5%. The sequence derives from a man aged 18 to 30 who had mild COVID-19 (a few samples of this study predate the infection). Cell type and time point are not known. The rearrangement joins TRBV12-3 or TRBV12-4 to TRBJ2-1; 9 nucleotides align to TRBD2. The sample was PBMCs or a T cell subset sorted from them (not recorded which). The CDR3 reads CASKVASGVNEQFF. DNA of the CDR3: TGTGCCAGCAAAGTCGCTAGCGGGGTCAATGAGCAGTTCTTC.